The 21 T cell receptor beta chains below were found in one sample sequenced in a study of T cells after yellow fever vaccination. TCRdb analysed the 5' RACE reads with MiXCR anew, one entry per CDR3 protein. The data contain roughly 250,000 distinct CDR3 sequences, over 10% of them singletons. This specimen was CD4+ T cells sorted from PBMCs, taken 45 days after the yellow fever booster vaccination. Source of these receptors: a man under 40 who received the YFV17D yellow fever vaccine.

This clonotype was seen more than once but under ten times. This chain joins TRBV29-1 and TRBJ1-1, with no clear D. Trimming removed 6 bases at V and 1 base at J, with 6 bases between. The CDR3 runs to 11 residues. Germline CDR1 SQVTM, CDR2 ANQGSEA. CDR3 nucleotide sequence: TGCAGCGTCCGGAGGAACACTGAAGCTTTCTTT. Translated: CSVRRNTEAFF. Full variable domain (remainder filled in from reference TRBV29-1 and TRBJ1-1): SAVISQKPSRDICQRGTSLTIQCQVDSQVTMMFWYRQQPGQSLTLIATANQGSEATYESGFVIDKFPISRPNLTFSTLTVSNMSPEDSSIYLCSVRRNTEAFFGQGTRLTVV.

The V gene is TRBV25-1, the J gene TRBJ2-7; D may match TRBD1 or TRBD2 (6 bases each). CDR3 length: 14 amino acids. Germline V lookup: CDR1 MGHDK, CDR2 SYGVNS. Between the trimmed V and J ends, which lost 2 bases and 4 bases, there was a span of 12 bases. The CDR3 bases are TGTGCCAGCAGTGAAATGGGGGGCCGGTACGAGCAGTACTTC. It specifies CASSEMGGRYEQYF.

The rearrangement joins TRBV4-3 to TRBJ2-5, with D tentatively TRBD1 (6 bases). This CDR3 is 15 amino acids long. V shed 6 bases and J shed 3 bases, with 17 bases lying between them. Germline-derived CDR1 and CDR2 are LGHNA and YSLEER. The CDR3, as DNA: TGCGCCAGCAGTATAAGCCTACAGGGTAAAGAGACCCAGTACTTC. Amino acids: CASSISLQGKETQYF.

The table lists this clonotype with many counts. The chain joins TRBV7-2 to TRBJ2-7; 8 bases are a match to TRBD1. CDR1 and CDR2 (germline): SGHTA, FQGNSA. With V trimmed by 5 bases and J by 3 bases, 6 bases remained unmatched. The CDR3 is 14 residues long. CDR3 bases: TGTGCCAGCAGCCTCGACAGGGGCCGCTACGAGCAGTACTTC. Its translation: CASSLDRGRYEQYF. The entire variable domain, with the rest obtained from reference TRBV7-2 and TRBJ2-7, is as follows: GAGVSQSPSNKVTEKGKDVELRCDPISGHTALYWYRQSLGQGLEFLIYFQGNSAPDKSGLPSDRFSAERTGGSVSTLTIQRTQQEDSAVYLCASSLDRGRYEQYFGPGTRLTVT.

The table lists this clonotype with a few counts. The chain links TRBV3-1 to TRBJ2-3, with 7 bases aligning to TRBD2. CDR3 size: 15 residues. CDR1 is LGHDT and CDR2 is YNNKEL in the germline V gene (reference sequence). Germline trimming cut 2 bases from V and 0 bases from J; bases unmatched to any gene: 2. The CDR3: CASSQQRGSTDTQYF. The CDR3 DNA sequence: TGTGCCAGCAGCCAACAGCGGGGAAGCACAGATACGCAGTATTTT.

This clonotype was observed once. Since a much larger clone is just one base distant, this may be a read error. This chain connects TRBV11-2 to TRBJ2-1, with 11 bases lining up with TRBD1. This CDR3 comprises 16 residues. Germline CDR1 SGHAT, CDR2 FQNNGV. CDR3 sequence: CASSSRDRGSYNEHFF. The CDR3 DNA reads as TGTGCCAGCAGCAGCCGGGACAGGGGGTCCTACAATGAGCATTTCTTC.

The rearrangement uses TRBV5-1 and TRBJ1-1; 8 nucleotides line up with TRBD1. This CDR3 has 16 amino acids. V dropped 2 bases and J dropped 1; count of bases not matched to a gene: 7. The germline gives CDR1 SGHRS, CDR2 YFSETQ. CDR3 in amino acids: CASSLDRGDWNTEAFF. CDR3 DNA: TGCGCCAGCAGCTTAGACAGGGGCGACTGGAACACTGAAGCTTTCTTT.

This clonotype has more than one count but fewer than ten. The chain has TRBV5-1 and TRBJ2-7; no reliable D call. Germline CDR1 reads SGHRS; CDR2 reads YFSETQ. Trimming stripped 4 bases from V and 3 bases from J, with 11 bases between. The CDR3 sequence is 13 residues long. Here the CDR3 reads CASSEAGYYEQYF. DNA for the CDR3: TGCGCCAGCAGCGAGGCTGGATACTACGAGCAGTACTTC.

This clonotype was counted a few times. The CDR3 nucleotides read TGCAGTGCTAGAAAGACTAGTGCCAGGGATACGCAGTATTTT. Translated: CSARKTSARDTQYF. The rearrangement joins TRBV20-1 to TRBJ2-3; TRBD2 might be the D (6 bases). V lost 2 bases, J lost 6 bases, and 15 bases lay in between. The CDR3 consists of 14 residues. Per germline, CDR1 DFQATT and CDR2 SNEGSKA (reference sequence).

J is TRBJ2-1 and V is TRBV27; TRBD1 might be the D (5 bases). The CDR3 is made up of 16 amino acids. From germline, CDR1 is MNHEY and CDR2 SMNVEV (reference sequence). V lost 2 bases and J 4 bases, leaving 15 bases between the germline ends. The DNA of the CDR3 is TGTGCCAGCAGTTTAAGAGTTGGGGCGGTTTACAATGAGCAGTTCTTC. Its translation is CASSLRVGAVYNEQFF.

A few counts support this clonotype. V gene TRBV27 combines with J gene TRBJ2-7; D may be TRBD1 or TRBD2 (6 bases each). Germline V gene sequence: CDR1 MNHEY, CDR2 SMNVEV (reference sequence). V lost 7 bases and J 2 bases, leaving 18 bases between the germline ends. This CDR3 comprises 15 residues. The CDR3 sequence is CASTSRGRAPYEQYF. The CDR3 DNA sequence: TGTGCCAGCACCTCTCGGGGGCGGGCCCCCTACGAGCAGTACTTC.

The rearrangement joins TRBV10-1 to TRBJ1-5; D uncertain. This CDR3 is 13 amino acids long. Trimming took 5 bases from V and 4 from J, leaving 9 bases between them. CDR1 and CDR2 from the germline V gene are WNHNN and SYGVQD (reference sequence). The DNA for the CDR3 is TGCGCCAGCAGTCCCGTTGGGAATCAGCCCCAGCATTTT. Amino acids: CASSPVGNQPQHF.

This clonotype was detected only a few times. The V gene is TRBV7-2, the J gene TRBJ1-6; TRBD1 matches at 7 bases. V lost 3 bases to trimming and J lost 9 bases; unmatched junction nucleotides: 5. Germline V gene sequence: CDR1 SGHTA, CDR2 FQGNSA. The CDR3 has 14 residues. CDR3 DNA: TGTGCCAGCAGCTTCCGGGACAGAAGTTCACCCCTCCACTTT. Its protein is CASSFRDRSSPLHF.

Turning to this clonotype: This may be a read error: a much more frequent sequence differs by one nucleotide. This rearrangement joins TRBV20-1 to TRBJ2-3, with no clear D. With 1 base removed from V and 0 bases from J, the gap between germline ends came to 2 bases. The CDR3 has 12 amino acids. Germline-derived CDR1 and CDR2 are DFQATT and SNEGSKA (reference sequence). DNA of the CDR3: TGCAGTGCTAGAGGGAGCACAGATACGCAGTATTTT. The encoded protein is CSARGSTDTQYF.

CDR3 residues: CASSYSPSRGRASREQFF. The CDR3 DNA sequence: TGTGCCAGCAGTTACTCTCCGTCCCGCGGGAGGGCCTCCCGTGAGCAGTTCTTC. The chain uses TRBV6-2 or TRBV6-3 and TRBJ2-1, with TRBD2 matching 9 bases. J was trimmed by 9 bases and V by 0 bases; bases with no gene match: 15. The CDR3 has 18 amino acids. Germline lookup yields CDR1 MNHEY and CDR2 SVGEGT.

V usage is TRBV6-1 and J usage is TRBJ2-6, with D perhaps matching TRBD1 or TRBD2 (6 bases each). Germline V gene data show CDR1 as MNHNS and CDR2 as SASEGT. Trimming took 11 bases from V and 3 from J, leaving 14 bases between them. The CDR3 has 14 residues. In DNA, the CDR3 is TGTGCCGCGAGGGGGGCTGTTGGGGCCAACGTCCTGACTTTC. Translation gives CAARGAVGANVLTF.

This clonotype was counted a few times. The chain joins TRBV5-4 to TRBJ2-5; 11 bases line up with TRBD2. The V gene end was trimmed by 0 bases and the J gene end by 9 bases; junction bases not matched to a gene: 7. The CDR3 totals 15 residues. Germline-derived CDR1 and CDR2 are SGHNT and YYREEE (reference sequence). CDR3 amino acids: CASSLVASGRTAQYF. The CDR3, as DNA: TGTGCCAGCAGCTTGGTGGCTAGCGGGAGGACGGCCCAGTACTTC.

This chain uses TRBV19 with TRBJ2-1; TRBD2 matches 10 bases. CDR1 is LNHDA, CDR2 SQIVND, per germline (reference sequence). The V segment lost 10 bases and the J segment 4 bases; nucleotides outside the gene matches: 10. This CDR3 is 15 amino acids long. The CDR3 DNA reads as TGTGCCAACCGACCAGCGGGAGGGGAATACAATGAGCAGTTCTTC. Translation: CANRPAGGEYNEQFF.

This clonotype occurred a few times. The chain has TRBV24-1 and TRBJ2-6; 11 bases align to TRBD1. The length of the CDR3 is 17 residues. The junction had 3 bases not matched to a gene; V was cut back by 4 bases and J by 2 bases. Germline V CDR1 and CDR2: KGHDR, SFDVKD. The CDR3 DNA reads TGTGCCACCAGTGACCGGACAGGGGGCGCTGGGGCCAACGTCCTGACTTTC. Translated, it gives CATSDRTGGAGANVLTF.

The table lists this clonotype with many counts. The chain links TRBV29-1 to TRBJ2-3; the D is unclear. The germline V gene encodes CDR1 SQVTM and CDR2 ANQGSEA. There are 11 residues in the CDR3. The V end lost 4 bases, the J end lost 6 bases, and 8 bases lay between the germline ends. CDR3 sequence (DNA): TGCAGCGTTGTAGTTTTGGATACGCAGTATTTT. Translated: CSVVVLDTQYF.

CDR3 residues: CASSRTYDTYEQYF. CDR3 bases: TGTGCCAGCAGCCGGACCTACGATACCTACGAGCAGTACTTC. The chain recombines TRBV7-2 with TRBJ2-7; D gene unclear. Germline CDR1 is SGHTA and CDR2 is FQGNSA. V lost 5 bases to trimming and J lost 2 bases, with 13 bases between them. The CDR3 spans 14 residues.